This passage covers 25 T cell receptor beta chains from one sample sequenced in a study of T cell responses to AZD1222 COVID-19 vaccine. Only in-frame clones appear in the TCRdb table, and some are missing; sequencing was by immunoSEQ multiplex PCR. Here the sample spans approximately 150,000 clones, about 92% being singletons. The specimen was peripheral blood, collected 28 days after the second AZD1222 dose. These receptors all come from an adult who received the AZD1222 COVID-19 vaccine.

The chain is built from TRBV5-8 and TRBJ1-1; the D is unclear. The CDR3 sequence is 10 residues long. Trimming took 0 bases from V and 11 from J, leaving 5 bases between them. Germline CDR1 SGHTS, CDR2 YDEGEE. CDR3: CASSLVGAFF. The CDR3 nucleotides are TGTGCCAGCAGCTTGGTTGGGGCTTTCTTT.

This clone was seen a single time. The V call is TRBV30, the J call TRBJ2-3; D is ambiguous. V gave up 3 bases and J gave up 6 bases, with 7 bases separating them. Looked up from germline, CDR1 is GTSNPN and CDR2 is SVGIG (reference sequence). This CDR3 comprises 11 residues. The CDR3 sequence: CAWSQRDTQYF. CDR3 bases: TGTGCCTGGAGCCAGAGGGATACGCAGTATTTT.

This clone was counted a few times. The chain links TRBV30 to TRBJ2-1; D not resolved. V dropped 0 bases and J dropped 14 bases, with 11 bases sitting between them. Germline V gene lookup returns CDR1 GTSNPN and CDR2 SVGIG (reference sequence). The length of the CDR3 is 11 residues. The DNA of the CDR3 is TGTGCCTGGAGTGTATTCCAAGAAGAGTTCTTC. As protein: CAWSVFQEEFF.

The chain's CDR3 is CASSLVGGSRGYTF. CDR3 coding DNA: TGTGCCAGCAGCTTGGTTGGGGGGTCTCGAGGCTACACCTTC. The chain combines TRBV5-6 with TRBJ1-2; D is perhaps TRBD1 (5 bases). The germline CDR1 and CDR2 sequences are SGHDT and YYEEEE. CDR3 length: 14 amino acids. V was cut by 0 bases and J by 8 bases, with 14 bases left in between. The whole variable domain, remainder taken from reference TRBV5-6 and TRBJ1-2, is DAGVTQSPTHLIKTRGQQVTLRCSPKSGHDTVSWYQQALGQGPQFIFQYYEEEERQRGNFPDRFSGHQFPNYSSELNVNALLLGDSALYLCASSLVGGSRGYTFGSGTRLTVV.

The chain links TRBV9 to TRBJ2-7; D might be TRBD2 (6 bases). The CDR3 runs 15 residues. V dropped 0 bases and J dropped 3 bases, with 13 bases sitting between them. CDR1 and CDR2 from the germline V gene are SGDLS and YYNGEE. The CDR3 region is CASSVGGELYYEQYF. The CDR3 DNA reads TGTGCCAGCAGCGTAGGGGGGGAACTGTACTACGAGCAGTACTTC.

The rearrangement joins TRBV5-1 to TRBJ2-5; the D gene could be TRBD1 or TRBD2 (5 bases each). In germline, CDR1 is SGHRS, CDR2 YFSETQ. With 0 bases removed from V and 5 bases from J, the gap between germline ends came to 11 bases. CDR3 size: 14 residues. In DNA, the CDR3 is TGCGCCAGCAGCTTGGCGACAGAGCGGGAGACCCAGTACTTC. Amino acid sequence: CASSLATERETQYF.

The gene calls are TRBV9 and TRBJ1-2; 7 bases line up with TRBD1. Germline loops: CDR1 SGDLS, CDR2 YYNGEE. The CDR3 extends over 14 amino acids. The V and J ends lost 0 bases and 6 bases, in that order; junction bases with no gene match: 5. The CDR3 region is CASSVGRGQNGYTF. The CDR3 DNA reads as TGTGCCAGCAGCGTAGGGAGGGGGCAGAATGGCTACACCTTC.

The table lists this clone with a count of one. The chain is built from TRBV30 and TRBJ1-2, with 9 positions matching TRBD1. This CDR3 contains 14 residues. Germline CDR1 GTSNPN, CDR2 SVGIG (reference sequence). After removal of 2 bases from V and 7 bases from J, the junction contained 8 bases not matched to a gene. CDR3 residues: CAWSPHRGRVGYTF. DNA for the CDR3: TGTGCCTGGAGTCCACACAGGGGGCGGGTTGGCTACACCTTC.

This clone was counted between two and nine times. This chain connects TRBV2 to TRBJ1-5, with TRBD1 matching over 7 bases. V shed 6 bases and J 7 bases; nucleotides not matched to a gene: 6. This CDR3 has 13 residues. The V gene's germline CDR1 is SNHLY and CDR2 FYNNEI. The CDR3 nucleotides read TGTGCCAGCAGCCTGACAGGGTTCCAGCCCCAGCATTTT. Its protein is CASSLTGFQPQHF.

This chain joins TRBV3-1 (or the pseudogene TRBV3-2) and TRBJ2-7, with 8 positions matching TRBD1. The CDR3 has 13 amino acids. J lost 3 bases, V lost 4 bases, and 2 bases had no gene match. Germline CDR1 and CDR2: LGHDT and YNNKEL (reference sequence). This CDR3 is CASSLGQVYEQYF. The CDR3 region has the DNA TGTGCCAGCAGCCTGGGACAGGTCTACGAGCAGTACTTC.

V gene TRBV21-1 combines with J gene TRBJ1-2; the D call TRBD1 from the table was never checked on the DNA. TRBV21-1 is shown as a pseudogene. This CDR3 has 15 residues. The CDR3 protein is CASSIDRERIYGYTF. The CDR3 DNA follows: TGTGCCAGCAGCATCGACAGGGAGCGGATCTATGGCTACACCTTC.

The chain uses TRBV6-6 and TRBJ1-5; TRBD1 matches at 10 bases. Losses at the gene ends were 6 bases for V and 5 bases for J; bases not matched to a gene: 4. The CDR3 has 14 residues. Germline CDR1 reads MNHNY; CDR2 reads SVGAGI (reference sequence). The CDR3 reads CASRQGQGHQPQHF. In nucleotides, the CDR3 is TGTGCCAGCAGGCAGGGACAGGGGCATCAGCCCCAGCATTTT.

V and J are TRBV28 and TRBJ2-7; 8 nucleotides agree with TRBD1. Germline assignment: CDR1 MDHEN and CDR2 SYDVKM. Losses at the gene ends were 5 bases for V and 2 bases for J; bases not matched to a gene: 5. This CDR3 region has 14 residues. This chain's CDR3 is CASSVDRGAYEQYF. The CDR3 nucleotides are TGTGCCAGCAGTGTCGACAGGGGCGCCTACGAGCAGTACTTC.

This clone was detected once. This CDR3 is also generated by other DNA sequences in the sample. The chain couples TRBV18 to TRBJ2-2, with 9 bases identical to TRBD1. Trimming cost V 3 bases and J 2 bases; bases outside gene matches: 4. The CDR3 sequence is 16 residues long. Germline V gene data show CDR1 as KGHSH and CDR2 as LQKENI. The CDR3 DNA sequence: TGTGCCAGCTCACCTCCCACAGGGGGCAACACCGGGGAGCTGTTTTTT. The encoded protein is CASSPPTGGNTGELFF.

The V and J genes are TRBV5-1 and TRBJ1-2; possible D gene TRBD1, 6 bases. Deletions cut 0 bases from V and 3 bases from J, with 12 bases between. The CDR3 is 15 amino acids. Germline CDR1 reads SGHRS; CDR2 reads YFSETQ. The CDR3 here is CASSLERGFDYGYTF. Written as DNA, the CDR3 is TGCGCCAGCAGCTTGGAGAGGGGGTTTGACTATGGCTACACCTTC. Looking up the rest from reference TRBV5-1 and TRBJ1-2 gives the full variable domain: KAGVTQTPRYLIKTRGQQVTLSCSPISGHRSVSWYQQTPGQGLQFLFEYFSETQRNKGNFPGRFSGRQFSNSRSEMNVSTLELGDSALYLCASSLERGFDYGYTFGSGTRLTVV.

The rearrangement uses TRBV28 and TRBJ2-3; D is undetermined. CDR3 length: 11 amino acids. CDR1 MDHEN and CDR2 SYDVKM come from the germline V gene. Trimming took 1 base from V and 8 from J, leaving 4 bases between them. The CDR3 is CASSLSFTQYF. The CDR3 DNA reads TGTGCCAGCAGTTTATCTTTTACGCAGTATTTT.

The chain combines TRBV30 with TRBJ1-2; D is possibly TRBD1 (6 bases). Trimming pared 5 bases from V and 6 bases from J, leaving 10 bases between. CDR3 size: 11 residues. Germline V gene sequence: CDR1 GTSNPN, CDR2 SVGIG (reference sequence). CDR3: CAWPNRDGYTF. In DNA form, the CDR3 reads TGTGCCTGGCCGAACAGGGATGGCTACACCTTC.

V and J are TRBV4-2 and TRBJ2-1, with 9 bases fitting TRBD2. The V gene's germline CDR1 is LGHNA and CDR2 YNFKEQ. Losses at the gene ends were 4 bases for V and 5 bases for J; bases not matched to a gene: 6. The CDR3 has 15 amino acids. The CDR3 sequence is CASSRWTSVDNEQFF. The CDR3, as DNA: TGTGCCAGCAGCCGTTGGACTAGCGTGGACAATGAGCAGTTCTTC.

V usage is TRBV11-3 and J usage is TRBJ1-5; a possible D gene is TRBD1 (5 bases). CDR3 length equals 13 residues. The germline gives CDR1 SGHNT, CDR2 YENEEA. Trimming stripped 0 bases from V and 5 bases from J, with 5 bases between. The CDR3 nucleotides read TGTGCCAGCAGCTTAGAGGGGGATCAGCCCCAGCATTTT. This sequence encodes CASSLEGDQPQHF.

The rearrangement links TRBV27 to TRBJ2-1; D tentatively fits TRBD1 or TRBD2 (6 bases each). With 6 bases removed from V and 6 bases from J, the gap between germline ends came to 24 bases. This CDR3 is built from 17 residues. Germline CDR1 and CDR2: MNHEY and SMNVEV (reference sequence). The CDR3, as DNA: TGTGCCAGCAGCAACCCAATAGGGGGGCCCCGGGGCAATGAGCAGTTCTTC. Translating it yields CASSNPIGGPRGNEQFF.

The chain combines TRBV18 with TRBJ1-2; maybe TRBD1 (6 bases). In germline, CDR1 is KGHSH, CDR2 LQKENI. CDR3 length equals 13 residues. V lost 3 bases, J lost 5 bases, and 10 bases lay in between. The CDR3 DNA is TGTGCCAGCTCACCGACAGGCGATTATGGCTACACCTTC. Its protein is CASSPTGDYGYTF. Supplemented by reference TRBV18 and TRBJ1-2, the full variable domain reads NAGVMQNPRHLVRRRGQEARLRCSPMKGHSHVYWYRQLPEEGLKFMVYLQKENIIDESGMPKERFSAEFPKEGPSILRIQQVVRGDSAAYFCASSPTGDYGYTFGSGTRLTVV.

The CDR3 is CAWTLGAFTEAFF. For the CDR3, the DNA is TGTGCCTGGACCCTCGGGGCGTTCACTGAAGCTTTCTTT. V and J are TRBV30 and TRBJ1-1; maybe TRBD1 (5 bases). Germline CDR1 is GTSNPN and CDR2 is SVGIG (reference sequence). V was trimmed by 4 bases and J by 4 bases, leaving 13 bases between them. This CDR3 has 13 residues.

V gene TRBV2 combines with J gene TRBJ2-1; TRBD1 matches 7 bases. The germline V gene has CDR1 SNHLY and CDR2 FYNNEI. Trimming took 7 bases from V and 5 from J; bases not matched to a gene: 8. The CDR3 is 14 residues long. DNA for the CDR3: TGTGCCAGCACCCGTCGACAGGGCGACAATGAGCAGTTCTTC. It specifies CASTRRQGDNEQFF.

Here the CDR3 DNA reads TGTGCCAGCAGCTCGATGAGACACCTTTATAGCAATCAGCCCCAGCATTTT. It yields the protein CASSSMRHLYSNQPQHF. The chain carries TRBV5-8 and TRBJ1-5; D uncertain. Germline CDR1 reads SGHTS; CDR2 reads YDEGEE. The germline V and J ends were trimmed by 3 bases and 0 bases, with 16 bases remaining between them. This CDR3 comprises 17 residues. Based on the CDR3 plus reference TRBV5-8 and TRBJ1-5, the full variable domain is EAGVTQSPTHLIKTRGQQATLRCSPISGHTSVYWYQQALGLGLQFLLWYDEGEERNRGNFPPRFSGRQFPNYSSELNVNALELEDSALYLCASSSMRHLYSNQPQHFGDGTRLSIL.

The chain combines TRBV4-1 with TRBJ1-2; D remains ambiguous. V was clipped by 0 bases and J by 8 bases, with 13 bases between them. Germline lookup yields CDR1 MGHRA and CDR2 YSYEKL. This CDR3 has 14 residues. The chain's CDR3 is CASSQDKAFRGYTF. CDR3 nucleotides: TGCGCCAGCAGCCAAGATAAAGCTTTCCGGGGCTACACCTTC.